The rows below give T cell receptor beta chains drawn from one sample of a study of T cells in Graves' hyperthyroidism and ophthalmopathy. One entry per CDR3 protein, called by TCRdb with MiXCR from the multiplex PCR reads. This sample has a few hundred thousand distinct CDR3 sequences; 15% to 19% occur once, and the top ten carry roughly a quarter. The material sequenced was blood. Source of these receptors: a woman younger than 30 with Graves' hyperthyroidism that later progressed to Graves' ophthalmopathy. Both conserved end residues are trimmed from each CDR3. The order of the fields is V gene, clone size, CDR3 protein. Clone size, where shown, is once, few, many, or a class for clones that have expanded.

>TRBV20-1|many
SARDLGSVEQY
>TRBV6-6|.
ASSYSFLRTSGRGYNEQF
>TRBV5-1|few
ASSRIRVLQGPYEQY
>TRBV7-9|few
ASSLVPRTGDEKLF
>TRBV28|few
ASSTPGRDGANVLT
>TRBV6-2/TRBV6-3|many
ASYFRLTGNTEAF
>TRBV20-1|few
SARALETRLGDEQY
>TRBV6-1|many
ASDGRLADGTDTQY
>TRBV3-1|many
ASSFGQGGYGYT
>TRBV4-1|few
ASSQRRRGNSYNEQF
>TRBV12-3/TRBV12-4|few
ASSLAGAGANVLT
>TRBV28|.
ASNAQLFGTASKYNEQF
>TRBV28|.
ASSVDRRTSGSSYEQY
>TRBV19|few
ASSNQGVQETQY
>TRBV12-3/TRBV12-4|many
ASSLAQGLSSYNEQF
>TRBV11-2|many
ASSLGGTGTFADTQY
>TRBV6-1|few
ASRRQGLAKNIQY
>TRBV18|many
ASSPASKTYEQY
>TRBV11-2|many
ASRNTGTSNGEQF
>TRBV14|few
ASSPPTGTTDTQY
>TRBV5-1|many
ASSPARGEDFYEQY
>TRBV27|many
ASSQTPTGNTEAF
>TRBV15|many
ATSGGRNTQY
>TRBV11-2|many
ASYKGDMNTEAF
>TRBV4-1|.
ASSQGNNEQF
>TRBV7-2|many
ASSPSFGETQY
>TRBV28|many
ASSGTGGNTEAF
>TRBV28|many
ASRLGTGVASNTIY
>TRBV30|many
AWRSQGASNQPQH
>TRBV28|many
ASMAFLSGANVLT
>TRBV6-8|many
ASIQGEQF
>TRBV28|.
ASRPSGMTYNEQF
>TRBV2|large
ASSEFKNNEQF
>TRBV30|many
AWSSTGLNTEAF
>TRBV14|.
ASSQDRLRNYFYNEQF
>TRBV20-1|many
SSTPGLLTDTQY
>TRBV6-1|.
ASSLSVYVPNEKLF
>TRBV27|few
ASMSQGWNQPQH
>TRBV20-1|.
SPTPLLGQTYNEQF
>TRBV2|.
ASTSLMQF
>TRBV15|few
ATSRAGSYNEQF
>TRBV19|.
ASSGEVNEKLF